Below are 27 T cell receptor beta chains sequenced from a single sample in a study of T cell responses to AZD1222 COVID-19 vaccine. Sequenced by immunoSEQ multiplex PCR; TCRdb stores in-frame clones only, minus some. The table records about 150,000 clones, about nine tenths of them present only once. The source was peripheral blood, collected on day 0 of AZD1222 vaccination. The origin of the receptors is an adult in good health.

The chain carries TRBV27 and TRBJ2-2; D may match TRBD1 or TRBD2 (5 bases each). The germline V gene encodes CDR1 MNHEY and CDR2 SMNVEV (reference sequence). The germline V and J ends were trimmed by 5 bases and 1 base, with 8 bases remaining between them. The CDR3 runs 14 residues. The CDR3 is CASSTGLNTGELFF. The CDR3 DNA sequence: TGTGCCAGCAGTACAGGACTGAACACCGGGGAGCTGTTTTTT.

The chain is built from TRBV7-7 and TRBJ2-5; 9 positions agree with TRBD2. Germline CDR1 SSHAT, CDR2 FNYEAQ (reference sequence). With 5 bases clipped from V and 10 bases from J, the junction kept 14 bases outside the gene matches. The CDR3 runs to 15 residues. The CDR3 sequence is CASSPRLAEPYFQYF. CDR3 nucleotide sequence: TGTGCCAGCAGCCCTCGACTAGCGGAGCCCTATTTCCAGTACTTC.

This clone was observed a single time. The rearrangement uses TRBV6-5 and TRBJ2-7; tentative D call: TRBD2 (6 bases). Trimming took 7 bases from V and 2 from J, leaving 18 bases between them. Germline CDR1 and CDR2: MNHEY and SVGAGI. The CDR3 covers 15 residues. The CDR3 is CASTVGLASTYEQYF. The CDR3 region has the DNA TGTGCCAGCACGGTGGGGCTAGCGTCAACCTACGAGCAGTACTTC.

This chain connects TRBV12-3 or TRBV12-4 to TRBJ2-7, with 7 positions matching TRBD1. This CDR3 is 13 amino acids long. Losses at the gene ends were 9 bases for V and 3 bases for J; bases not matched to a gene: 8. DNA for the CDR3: TGTGCCAGTACCCAGGGACAGTACTACGAGCAGTACTTC. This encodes CASTQGQYYEQYF.

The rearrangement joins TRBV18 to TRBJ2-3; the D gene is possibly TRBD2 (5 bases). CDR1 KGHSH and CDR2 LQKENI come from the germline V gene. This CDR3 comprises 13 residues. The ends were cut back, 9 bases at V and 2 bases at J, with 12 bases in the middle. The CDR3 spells CASHERTTDTQYF. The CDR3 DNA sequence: TGTGCCAGTCACGAGCGGACCACAGATACGCAGTATTTT.

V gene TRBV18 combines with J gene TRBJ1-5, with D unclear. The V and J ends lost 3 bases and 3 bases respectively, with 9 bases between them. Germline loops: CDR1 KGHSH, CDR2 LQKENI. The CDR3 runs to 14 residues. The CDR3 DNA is TGTGCCAGCTCACCTGGACGGTTCAATCAGCCCCAGCATTTT. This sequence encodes CASSPGRFNQPQHF.

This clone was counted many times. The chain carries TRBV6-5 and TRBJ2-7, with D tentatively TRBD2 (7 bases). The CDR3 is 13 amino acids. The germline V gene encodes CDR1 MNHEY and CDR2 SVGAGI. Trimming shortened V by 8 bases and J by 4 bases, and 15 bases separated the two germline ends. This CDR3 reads CASSHREGYEQYF. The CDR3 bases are TGTGCCAGCTCCCACAGGGAGGGGTACGAGCAGTACTTC.

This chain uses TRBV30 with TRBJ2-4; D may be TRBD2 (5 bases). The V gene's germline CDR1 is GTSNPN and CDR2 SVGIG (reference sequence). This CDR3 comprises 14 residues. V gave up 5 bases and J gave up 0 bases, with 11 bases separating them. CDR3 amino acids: CAWRGRGAKNIQYF. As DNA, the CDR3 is TGTGCCTGGCGGGGTCGTGGAGCCAAAAACATTCAGTACTTC.

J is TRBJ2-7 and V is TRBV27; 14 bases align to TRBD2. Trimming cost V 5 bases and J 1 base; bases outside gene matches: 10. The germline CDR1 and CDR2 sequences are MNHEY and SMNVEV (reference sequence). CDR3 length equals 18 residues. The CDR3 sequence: CASSPRLAGGPWSYEQYF. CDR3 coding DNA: TGTGCCAGCAGTCCTAGACTAGCGGGAGGGCCTTGGTCCTACGAGCAGTACTTC.

The CDR3 sequence: CASSEIGRAGETQYF. CDR3 coding DNA: TGTGCCAGCTCCGAGATCGGGAGGGCCGGGGAGACCCAGTACTTC. The chain joins TRBV28 to TRBJ2-5, with 8 bases that match TRBD2. With V trimmed by 8 bases and J by 5 bases, 13 bases remained unmatched. This CDR3 comprises 15 residues. CDR1 MDHEN and CDR2 SYDVKM come from the germline V gene. The whole variable domain, remainder taken from reference TRBV28 and TRBJ2-5, is DVKVTQSSRYLVKRTGEKVFLECVQDMDHENMFWYRQDPGLGLRLIYFSYDVKMKEKGDIPEGYSVSREKKERFSLILESASTNQTSMYLCASSEIGRAGETQYFGPGTRLLVL.

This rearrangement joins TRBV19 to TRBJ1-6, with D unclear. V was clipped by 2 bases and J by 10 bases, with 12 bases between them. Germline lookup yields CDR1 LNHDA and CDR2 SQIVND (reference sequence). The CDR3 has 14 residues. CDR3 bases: TGTGCCAGTAGTATAACTACCCTGGGCTCACCCCTCCACTTT. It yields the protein CASSITTLGSPLHF.

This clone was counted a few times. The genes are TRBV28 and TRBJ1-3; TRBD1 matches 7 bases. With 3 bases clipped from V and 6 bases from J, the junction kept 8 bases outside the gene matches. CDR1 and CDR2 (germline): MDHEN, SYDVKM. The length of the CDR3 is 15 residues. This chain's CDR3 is CASSFLGGEENTIYF. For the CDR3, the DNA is TGTGCCAGCAGTTTTTTAGGGGGCGAGGAAAACACCATATATTTT.

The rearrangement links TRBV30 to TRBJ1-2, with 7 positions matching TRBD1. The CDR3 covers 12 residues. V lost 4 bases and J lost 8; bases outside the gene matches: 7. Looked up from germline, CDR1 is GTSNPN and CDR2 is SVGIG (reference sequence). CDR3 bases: TGTGCCTGGACAGGGGGACGGAACGGCTACACCTTC. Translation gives CAWTGGRNGYTF. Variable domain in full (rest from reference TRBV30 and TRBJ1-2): SQTIHQWPATLVQPVGSPLSLECTVEGTSNPNLYWYRQAAGRGLQLLFYSVGIGQISSEVPQNLSASRPQDRQFILSSKKLLLSDSGFYLCAWTGGRNGYTFGSGTRLTVV.

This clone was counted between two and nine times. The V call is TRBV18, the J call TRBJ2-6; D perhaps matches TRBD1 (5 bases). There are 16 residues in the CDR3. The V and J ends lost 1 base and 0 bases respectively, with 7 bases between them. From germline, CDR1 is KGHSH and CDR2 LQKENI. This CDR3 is CASSPLDSSGANVLTF. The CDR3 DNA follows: TGTGCCAGCTCACCACTCGACAGCTCTGGGGCCAACGTCCTGACTTTC.

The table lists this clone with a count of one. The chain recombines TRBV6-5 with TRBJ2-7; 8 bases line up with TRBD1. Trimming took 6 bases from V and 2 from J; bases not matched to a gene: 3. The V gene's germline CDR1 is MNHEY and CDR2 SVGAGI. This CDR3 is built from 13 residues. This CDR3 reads CASSRGPAYEQYF. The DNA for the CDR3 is TGTGCCAGCAGCAGGGGGCCAGCCTACGAGCAGTACTTC.

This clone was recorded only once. The DNA of the CDR3 is TGCGCCAGCAGCTTATGGGGACAGGGGGCTTACGAGCAGTACTTC. Translating it yields CASSLWGQGAYEQYF. The chain carries TRBV5-1 and TRBJ2-7; 12 nucleotides match TRBD1. Germline CDR1 and CDR2: SGHRS and YFSETQ. The ends lost 2 bases at V and 4 bases at J; junction bases unmatched: 4. This CDR3 has 15 amino acids.

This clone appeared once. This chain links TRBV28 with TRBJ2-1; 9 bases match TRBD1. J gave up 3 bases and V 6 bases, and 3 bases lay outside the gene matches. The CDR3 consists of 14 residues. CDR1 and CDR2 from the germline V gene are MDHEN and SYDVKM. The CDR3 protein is CASSPDRGYNEQFF. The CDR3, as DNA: TGTGCCAGCAGCCCGGACAGGGGCTACAATGAGCAGTTCTTC.

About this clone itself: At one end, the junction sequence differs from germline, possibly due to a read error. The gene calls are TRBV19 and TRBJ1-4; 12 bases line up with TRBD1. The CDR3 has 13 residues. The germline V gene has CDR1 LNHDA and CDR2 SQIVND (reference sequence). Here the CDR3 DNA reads TGTGCCGCCCGAACCGGGACAGGGGGCAACCCTGAGTTT. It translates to CAARTGTGGNPEF. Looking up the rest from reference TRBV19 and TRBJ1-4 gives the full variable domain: DGGITQSPKYLFRKEGQNVTLSCEQNLNHDAMYWYRQDPGQGLRLIYYSQIVNDFQKGDIAEGYSVSREKKESFPLTVTSAQKNPTAFYLCAARTGTGGNPEFGSGTQLSVL.

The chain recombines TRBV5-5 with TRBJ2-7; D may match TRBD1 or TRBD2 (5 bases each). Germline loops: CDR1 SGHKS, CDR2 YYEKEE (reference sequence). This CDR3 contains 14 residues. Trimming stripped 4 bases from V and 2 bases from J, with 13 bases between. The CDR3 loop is CASSPAPGPYEQYF. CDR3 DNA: TGTGCCAGCAGCCCCGCCCCGGGACCCTACGAGCAGTACTTC.

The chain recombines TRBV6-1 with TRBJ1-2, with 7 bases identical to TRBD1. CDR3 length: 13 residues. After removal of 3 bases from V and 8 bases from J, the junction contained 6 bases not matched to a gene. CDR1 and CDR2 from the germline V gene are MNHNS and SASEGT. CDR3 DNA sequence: TGTGCCAGCAGTGACAGACAGGGCCTCGGCTACACCTTC. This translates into CASSDRQGLGYTF.

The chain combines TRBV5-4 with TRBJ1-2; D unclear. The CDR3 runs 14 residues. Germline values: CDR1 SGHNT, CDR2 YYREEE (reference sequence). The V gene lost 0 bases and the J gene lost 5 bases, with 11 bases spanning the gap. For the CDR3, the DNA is TGTGCCAGCAGCTTGGATTTCGGGGTTTATGGCTACACCTTC. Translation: CASSLDFGVYGYTF.

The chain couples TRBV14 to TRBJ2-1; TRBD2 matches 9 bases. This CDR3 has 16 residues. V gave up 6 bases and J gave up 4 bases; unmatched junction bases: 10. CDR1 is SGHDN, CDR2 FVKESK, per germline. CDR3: CASRRTGTSSYNEQFF. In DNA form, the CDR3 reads TGTGCCAGCAGACGTACCGGGACTAGCTCATACAATGAGCAGTTCTTC.

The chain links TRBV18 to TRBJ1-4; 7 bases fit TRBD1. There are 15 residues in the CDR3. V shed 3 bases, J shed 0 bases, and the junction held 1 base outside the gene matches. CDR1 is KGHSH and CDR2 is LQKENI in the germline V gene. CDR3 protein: CASSPDRTTNEKLFF. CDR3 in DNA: TGTGCCAGCTCACCGGACAGGACAACTAATGAAAAACTGTTTTTT.

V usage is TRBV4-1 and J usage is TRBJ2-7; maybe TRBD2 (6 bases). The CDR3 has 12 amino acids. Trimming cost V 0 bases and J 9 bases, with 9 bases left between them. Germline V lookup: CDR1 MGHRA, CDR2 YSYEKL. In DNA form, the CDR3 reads TGCGCCAGCAGCCAAGATGGGAGGTTGCAGTACTTC. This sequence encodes CASSQDGRLQYF.

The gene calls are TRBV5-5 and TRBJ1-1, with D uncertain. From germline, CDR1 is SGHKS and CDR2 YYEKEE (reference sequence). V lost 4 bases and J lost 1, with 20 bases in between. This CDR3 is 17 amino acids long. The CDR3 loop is CASSTGVAAPQNTEAFF. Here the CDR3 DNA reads TGTGCCAGCAGCACTGGAGTCGCGGCCCCCCAGAACACTGAAGCTTTCTTT.

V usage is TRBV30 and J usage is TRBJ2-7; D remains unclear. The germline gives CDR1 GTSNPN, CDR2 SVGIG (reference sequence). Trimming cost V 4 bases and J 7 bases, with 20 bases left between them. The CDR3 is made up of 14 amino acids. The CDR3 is CAWTVPGSPREQYF. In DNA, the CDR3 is TGTGCCTGGACCGTGCCGGGCAGTCCGCGGGAGCAGTACTTC.

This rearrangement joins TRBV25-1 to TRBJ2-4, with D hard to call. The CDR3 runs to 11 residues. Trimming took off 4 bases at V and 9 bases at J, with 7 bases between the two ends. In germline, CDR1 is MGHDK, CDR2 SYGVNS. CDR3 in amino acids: CASSGGRIQYF. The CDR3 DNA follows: TGTGCCAGCAGTGGTGGTCGCATTCAGTACTTC.